This TCR beta chain stems from a study of blood T cell repertoires in COVID-19. Study overall: Whether acute or convalescent, the COVID-19 samples came from the United States, Italy and Spain. From T cells, B-cell-depleted T cells, or PBMCs came the material, which was cDNA or gDNA.

The CDR3 consists of 14 residues. CDR1 and CDR2 from the germline V gene are LGHDT and YNNKEL (reference sequence). The V end was cut by 6 bases, the J end by 8 bases, with 14 bases between. Generated by immunoSEQ multiplex PCR, the TCRdb table keeps only in-frame clones and is missing some. The table shows fewer than 200,000 clones, with around 80% occurring only once. This TCR derives from a woman aged 70-85 years with acute or convalescent COVID-19. What was sequenced was peripheral blood. This chain connects TRBV3-1 (or the pseudogene TRBV3-2) to TRBJ1-6; no definite D call. CDR3 amino acids: CASSPRGSDSPLHF. CDR3 nucleotide sequence: TGTGCCAGCAGTCCTCGAGGGAGCGATTCACCCCTCCACTTT.